Shown below are 16 T cell receptor beta chains from a single sample sequenced in a study of identical twins. TCRdb used MiXCR to reprocess the 5' RACE reads, holding one entry per CDR3 protein. The sample yields fewer than 250,000 distinct CDR3 sequences, around a sixth seen once. The data were also submitted as part of a second study, on T cells expressing NK-cell markers.

The sequenced sample was CD8+ T cells sorted from blood. The receptors stem from a young woman in good health.

The chain joins TRBV27 to TRBJ2-1; 8 nucleotides align to TRBD1. Germline V gives CDR1 MNHEY, CDR2 SMNVEV (reference sequence). V trimming: 5 bases; J trimming: 3 bases; junction bases outside the gene matches: 6. The CDR3 has 15 residues. CDR3 nucleotides: TGTGCCAGCAGTATCACAGGGGGACTCTACAATGAGCAGTTCTTC. Its translation: CASSITGGLYNEQFF.

The chain combines TRBV4-3 with TRBJ2-1; D not resolved. CDR1 is LGHNA and CDR2 is YSLEER in the germline V gene. CDR3 size: 14 residues. With 4 bases removed from V and 9 bases from J, the gap between germline ends came to 16 bases. This CDR3 is CASSPVPGYGEQFF. The CDR3 DNA follows: TGCGCCAGCAGCCCGGTCCCCGGGTACGGTGAGCAGTTCTTC.

The CDR3 region is CASSAHLTGDTEAFF. CDR3 nucleotides: TGTGCCAGCAGCGCCCACCTTACAGGGGACACTGAAGCTTTCTTT. This rearrangement joins TRBV9 to TRBJ1-1; 7 positions agree with TRBD1. The CDR3 extends over 15 amino acids. V gave up 3 bases and J gave up 3 bases; unmatched junction bases: 8. Per the germline V gene, CDR1 is SGDLS and CDR2 is YYNGEE.

J is TRBJ2-7 and V is TRBV7-9; 9 positions match TRBD1. CDR3 length: 13 residues. From germline, CDR1 is SEHNR and CDR2 FQNEAQ (reference sequence). J lost 3 bases, V lost 7 bases, and 4 bases had no gene match. The CDR3: CASMGQGNYEQYF. Written as DNA, the CDR3 is TGTGCCAGCATGGGACAGGGAAACTACGAGCAGTACTTC.

At least ten counts were recorded for this clonotype. V and J are TRBV20-1 and TRBJ2-7; D is perhaps TRBD2 (6 bases). The germline V gene encodes CDR1 DFQATT and CDR2 SNEGSKA (reference sequence). Trimming removed 0 bases at V and 5 bases at J, with 14 bases between. The CDR3 loop spans 14 amino acids. CDR3 sequence reads: CSARDLEGLDEQYF. In DNA, the CDR3 is TGCAGTGCTAGAGATTTGGAGGGGCTGGACGAGCAGTACTTC.

The rearrangement links TRBV11-2 to TRBJ2-5, with 11 positions matching TRBD2. Germline V lookup: CDR1 SGHAT, CDR2 FQNNGV. The CDR3 is 15 amino acids. V shed 0 bases, J shed 5 bases, and the junction held 2 bases outside the gene matches. CDR3 loop: CASSLEASGRETQYF. CDR3 DNA: TGTGCCAGCAGCTTAGAGGCTAGCGGGAGGGAGACCCAGTACTTC.

The chain recombines TRBV7-8 with TRBJ2-1, with unresolved D. V was shortened by 9 bases and J by 1 base, with 7 bases between the two germline ends. The CDR3 sequence is 12 residues long. Germline V lookup: CDR1 SGHVS, CDR2 FQNEAQ. CDR3 sequence: CASSRSYNEQFF. The DNA of the CDR3 is TGTGCCAGTTCCCGATCCTACAATGAGCAGTTCTTC.

This clonotype turned up a few times. The chain has TRBV9 and TRBJ2-4; no clear D. Per germline, CDR1 SGDLS and CDR2 YYNGEE. The CDR3 is made up of 15 amino acids. Between the trimmed V and J ends, which lost 4 bases and 6 bases, there was a span of 17 bases. The CDR3 region is CASSRSWGLGNIQYF. The DNA of the CDR3 is TGTGCCAGCAGCCGATCCTGGGGATTGGGAAACATTCAGTACTTC.

This clonotype was observed a few times. The rearrangement joins TRBV10-3 to TRBJ2-1, with a tentative D call TRBD2 (5 bases). CDR3 length: 14 residues. CDR1 is ENHRY, CDR2 SYGVKD, per germline. V was pared by 3 bases and J by 8 bases, with 14 bases between. The CDR3 coding sequence is TGTGCCATCAGTGAAGGTCCGGGATTCGATGAGCAGTTCTTC. Translation gives CAISEGPGFDEQFF.

This clonotype showed up just a few times. V and J are TRBV5-1 and TRBJ1-1; perhaps TRBD1 as D (5 bases). The ends were cut back, 4 bases at V and 5 bases at J, with 12 bases in the middle. The CDR3 consists of 13 residues. CDR1 and CDR2 from the germline V gene are SGHRS and YFSETQ. The CDR3, as DNA: TGCGCCAGCAGCCCCAGGGTGGGAACTGAAGCTTTCTTT. It codes for CASSPRVGTEAFF.

This clonotype has a handful of counts. The J gene is TRBJ1-1, the V gene TRBV15; D not certain. This CDR3 region has 13 residues. Looked up from germline, CDR1 is LNHNV and CDR2 is YYDKDF (reference sequence). Trimming took 5 bases from V and 0 from J, leaving 7 bases between them. This CDR3 reads CATSSGLNTEAFF. CDR3 sequence (DNA): TGTGCCACCAGCTCAGGACTGAACACTGAAGCTTTCTTT. Filled out from reference TRBV15 and TRBJ1-1, the complete variable domain reads DAMVIQNPRYQVTQFGKPVTLSCSQTLNHNVMYWYQQKSSQAPKLLFHYYDKDFNNEADTPDNFQSRRPNTSFCFLDIRSPGLGDTAMYLCATSSGLNTEAFFGQGTRLTVV.

The rearrangement uses TRBV5-5 and TRBJ2-3; D remains unclear. V lost 1 base, J lost 4 bases, and 7 bases lay in between. The CDR3 covers 13 residues. The germline gives CDR1 SGHKS, CDR2 YYEKEE (reference sequence). DNA for the CDR3: TGTGCCAGCAGCTTGCTCCGCGCAGATACGCAGTATTTT. As protein: CASSLLRADTQYF.

The chain uses TRBV7-9 and TRBJ1-2; D not resolved. The CDR3 has 12 amino acids. Trimming removed 6 bases at V and 4 bases at J, with 9 bases between. Per germline, CDR1 SEHNR and CDR2 FQNEAQ (reference sequence). CDR3 region: CASSDLLYGYTF. Here the CDR3 DNA reads TGTGCCAGCAGTGACTTGCTCTATGGCTACACCTTC.

This clonotype was detected only a few times. V usage is TRBV7-9 and J usage is TRBJ2-3; 7 nucleotides line up with TRBD1. CDR1 and CDR2 (germline): SEHNR, FQNEAQ (reference sequence). Trimming took 4 bases from V and 6 from J; bases not matched to a gene: 7. This CDR3 contains 14 residues. The CDR3 reads CASSSNRGSDTQYF. The CDR3 region has the DNA TGTGCCAGCAGCTCTAACAGGGGATCGGATACGCAGTATTTT.

This clonotype was seen only a few times. This chain links TRBV16 with TRBJ2-3; D gene unclear. The CDR3 spans 14 residues. V gave up 0 bases and J gave up 2 bases, with 6 bases separating them. CDR1 and CDR2 from the germline V gene are KGHSY and FQNENV. The CDR3 here is CASSQSSFTDTQYF. Here the CDR3 DNA reads TGTGCCAGCAGCCAATCCTCCTTCACAGATACGCAGTATTTT. Based on the CDR3 plus reference TRBV16 and TRBJ2-3, the full variable domain is GEEVAQTPKHLVRGEGQKAKLYCAPIKGHSYVFWYQQVLKNEFKFLISFQNENVFDETGMPKERFSAKCLPNSPCSLEIQATKLEDSAVYFCASSQSSFTDTQYFGPGTRLTVL.

This chain joins TRBV12-3 or TRBV12-4 and TRBJ2-1; 7 nucleotides line up with TRBD2. This CDR3 contains 15 residues. V was clipped by 5 bases and J by 12 bases; unmatched bases: 16. The CDR3 DNA reads TGTGCCAGCAGTCCGACTAGCCCCATTTCTCCTGGGCAGTTCTTC. Its translation is CASSPTSPISPGQFF.